The 27 T cell receptor beta chains below all came from one sample that was sequenced in a study of blood T cell repertoires in COVID-19. Repertoires were generated with immunoSEQ multiplex PCR, while TCRdb's copy carries only in-frame clones and drops some. The sample lists roughly 130,000 clones; 90% were seen once. The sample consisted of peripheral blood. The source is a man aged 45-65 years with active COVID-19.

This clone has a single count. J is TRBJ1-1 and V is TRBV7-8, with 8 bases identical to TRBD1. V lost 2 bases and J lost 0; bases outside the gene matches: 5. CDR1 and CDR2 (germline): SGHVS, FQNEAQ. This CDR3 is 16 amino acids long. Here the CDR3 reads CASSLLNRGLNTEAFF. For the CDR3, the DNA is TGTGCCAGCAGCTTATTAAACAGGGGGTTGAACACTGAAGCTTTCTTT.

This chain links TRBV5-4 with TRBJ2-7; D gene ambiguous. CDR1 is SGHNT, CDR2 YYREEE, per germline (reference sequence). This CDR3 region has 13 residues. The V end lost 0 bases, the J end lost 1 base, and 5 bases lay between the germline ends. CDR3 amino acids: CASSLAGSYEQYV. CDR3 bases: TGTGCCAGCAGCTTGGCCGGGTCCTACGAGCAGTACGTC.

Turning to this clone: This sample includes further DNA sequences coding for the same CDR3. This rearrangement joins TRBV3-1 (or the pseudogene TRBV3-2) to TRBJ2-1; no clear D gene. This CDR3 is 13 amino acids long. The V gene's germline CDR1 is LGHDT and CDR2 YNNKEL (reference sequence). V lost 6 bases and J lost 5, with 11 bases in between. CDR3 coding DNA: TGTGCCAGCAGTCAAACAACCGACAATGAGCAGTTCTTC. It specifies CASSQTTDNEQFF.

The rearrangement uses TRBV5-1 and TRBJ2-4; TRBD2 agrees at 9 bases. CDR1 and CDR2 from the germline V gene are SGHRS and YFSETQ. The CDR3 sequence is 13 residues long. The V and J ends lost 6 bases and 7 bases, in that order; junction bases with no gene match: 5. This chain's CDR3 is CASKAGGGNIQYF. As DNA, the CDR3 is TGCGCCAGCAAAGCGGGAGGAGGGAACATTCAGTACTTC.

V usage is TRBV10-1 and J usage is TRBJ2-1; D is ambiguous. CDR1 and CDR2 (germline): WNHNN, SYGVQD (reference sequence). V was clipped by 0 bases and J by 2 bases, with 11 bases between them. The CDR3 length is 16 residues. In nucleotides, the CDR3 is TGCGCCAGCAGTGAGTCCCACAGTCGAACCTACAATGAGCAGTTCTTC. It codes for CASSESHSRTYNEQFF.

This rearrangement joins TRBV18 to TRBJ1-4; 7 positions agree with TRBD1. The germline V gene has CDR1 KGHSH and CDR2 LQKENI. The CDR3 length is 15 residues. The ends lost 6 bases at V and 7 bases at J; junction bases unmatched: 11. The CDR3 region is CASSPGEGAFEKLFF. CDR3 sequence (DNA): TGTGCCAGCTCTCCTGGTGAGGGGGCTTTTGAAAAACTGTTTTTT.

The chain recombines TRBV10-1 with TRBJ2-3; 11 bases agree with TRBD2. CDR3 length: 17 residues. Germline V gene data show CDR1 as WNHNN and CDR2 as SYGVQD (reference sequence). Germline trimming cut 3 bases from V and 2 bases from J; bases unmatched to any gene: 7. Here the CDR3 reads CASSELLAGAPTDTQYF. CDR3 sequence (DNA): TGCGCCAGCAGTGAATTACTAGCGGGAGCCCCCACAGATACGCAGTATTTT.

This clone has only one observation. The chain is built from TRBV7-9 and TRBJ2-5; no clear D gene. The germline gives CDR1 SEHNR, CDR2 FQNEAQ (reference sequence). CDR3 length equals 16 residues. Trimming stripped 2 bases from V and 0 bases from J, with 13 bases between. The CDR3 region is CASSLKVTEYQETQYF. DNA of the CDR3: TGTGCCAGCAGCTTAAAAGTGACGGAGTACCAAGAGACCCAGTACTTC.

The rearrangement links TRBV10-1 to TRBJ2-5, with 9 bases that match TRBD2. The CDR3 spans 12 residues. Trimming removed 9 bases from V and 5 bases from J; junction bases left unmatched: 4. The germline CDR1 and CDR2 sequences are WNHNN and SYGVQD (reference sequence). CDR3 sequence reads: CASSAGGETQYF. The CDR3, as DNA: TGCGCCAGTTCGGCGGGGGGGGAGACCCAGTACTTC.

This clone has just one count. This sample includes further DNA sequences coding for the same CDR3. This chain uses TRBV20-1 with TRBJ1-1; D gene unclear. Germline V gene lookup returns CDR1 DFQATT and CDR2 SNEGSKA (reference sequence). Trimming took 6 bases from V and 2 from J, leaving 4 bases between them. The CDR3 loop spans 10 amino acids. In DNA, the CDR3 is TGCAGTGCAGCAAACACTGAAGCTTTCTTT. It encodes CSAANTEAFF.

V gene TRBV11-2 combines with J gene TRBJ1-6; D unclear. V lost 2 bases and J lost 7, with 9 bases in between. The CDR3 sequence is 14 residues long. Germline assignment: CDR1 SGHAT and CDR2 FQNNGV. The CDR3 reads CASSLITANSPLHF. The CDR3 DNA reads as TGTGCCAGCAGCTTAATCACAGCAAATTCACCCCTCCACTTT.

CDR3 DNA: TGTGCCAGCAGCAAAGTTCACCCAGGGCTGCGTTATGGCTACACCTTC. Translated: CASSKVHPGLRYGYTF. The chain uses TRBV21-1 and TRBJ1-2; the table's D gene call, TRBD1, was not cross checked with the DNA. TRBV21-1 is given as a pseudogene. This CDR3 has 16 residues.

The chain recombines TRBV3-1 (or the pseudogene TRBV3-2) with TRBJ2-3; 13 bases agree with TRBD2. The CDR3 has 16 amino acids. The V and J ends lost 4 bases and 4 bases, in that order; junction bases with no gene match: 5. Germline V CDR1 and CDR2: LGHDT, YNNKEL (reference sequence). CDR3 residues: CASSRRTSGSSDTQYF. Here the CDR3 DNA reads TGTGCCAGCAGCCGAAGGACTAGCGGGAGTTCAGATACGCAGTATTTT.

The rearrangement links TRBV6-5 to TRBJ2-1; 7 bases line up with TRBD1. The CDR3 totals 14 residues. V shed 5 bases, J shed 8 bases, and the junction held 9 bases outside the gene matches. Germline CDR1 reads MNHEY; CDR2 reads SVGAGI. CDR3: CASSKRDSSYEQFF. Written as DNA, the CDR3 is TGTGCCAGCAGTAAACGGGACAGTTCCTATGAGCAGTTCTTC.

This sequence joins TRBV10-3 and TRBJ1-1; 7 bases are a match to TRBD1. This CDR3 is built from 18 residues. Trimming at V came to 3 bases and at J to 3 bases, leaving 16 bases not matched to a gene. Germline CDR1 ENHRY, CDR2 SYGVKD. CDR3 sequence: CAISDLLDRAPSDTEAFF. In DNA, the CDR3 is TGTGCCATCAGTGACCTCCTCGACAGGGCCCCATCGGACACTGAAGCTTTCTTT.

The chain has TRBV15 and TRBJ1-5; 7 bases are a match to TRBD1. The germline gives CDR1 LNHNV, CDR2 YYDKDF (reference sequence). The ends lost 3 bases at V and 7 bases at J; junction bases unmatched: 6. The CDR3 spans 14 residues. The CDR3, as DNA: TGTGCCACCAGCAGTGGAGGGGGCCGGCAGCCCCAGCATTTT. It yields the protein CATSSGGGRQPQHF.

The chain has TRBV29-1 and TRBJ1-1; possible D gene TRBD1, 5 bases. Germline CDR1 SQVTM, CDR2 ANQGSEA. The CDR3 length is 14 residues. V was shortened by 2 bases and J by 0 bases, with 10 bases between the two germline ends. CDR3 sequence: CSVEKGNMNTEAFF. The CDR3 region has the DNA TGCAGCGTTGAAAAGGGGAATATGAACACTGAAGCTTTCTTT. The full variable domain, its missing parts supplied by reference TRBV29-1 and TRBJ1-1, is SAVISQKPSRDICQRGTSLTIQCQVDSQVTMMFWYRQQPGQSLTLIATANQGSEATYESGFVIDKFPISRPNLTFSTLTVSNMSPEDSSIYLCSVEKGNMNTEAFFGQGTRLTVV.

The gene calls are TRBV2 and TRBJ2-3; 14 bases fit TRBD2. The germline gives CDR1 SNHLY, CDR2 FYNNEI. This CDR3 is built from 16 residues. V was pared by 6 bases and J by 6 bases, with 8 bases of the junction left unmatched. CDR3 nucleotides: TGTGCCAGCAGGGGCGGGACTAGCGGGAGAGGGGATACGCAGTATTTT. Translated, it gives CASRGGTSGRGDTQYF.

This chain uses TRBV5-5 with TRBJ1-1; 10 bases align to TRBD1. Trimming at V came to 3 bases and at J to 2 bases, leaving 4 bases not matched to a gene. Looked up from germline, CDR1 is SGHKS and CDR2 is YYEKEE (reference sequence). The CDR3 runs 15 residues. The CDR3: CASSSGTGANTEAFF. CDR3 in DNA: TGTGCCAGCAGCTCGGGGACAGGGGCCAACACTGAAGCTTTCTTT.

In this sample, this clone turned up once. This CDR3 reads CATSRGPNTEAFF. The CDR3, as DNA: TGTGCCACCAGTAGGGGCCCGAACACTGAAGCTTTCTTT. V gene TRBV24-1 combines with J gene TRBJ1-1, with D possibly TRBD1 on 5 matching bases. The CDR3 totals 13 residues. Trimming left V 6 bases short and J 1 base short, with 8 bases between. Germline loops: CDR1 KGHDR, CDR2 SFDVKD.

The rearrangement joins TRBV6-5 to TRBJ1-4, with D uncertain. The germline V and J ends were trimmed by 4 bases and 7 bases, with 10 bases remaining between them. Germline loops: CDR1 MNHEY, CDR2 SVGAGI. CDR3 length: 13 amino acids. The CDR3 reads CASSSGGPEKLFF. DNA of the CDR3: TGTGCCAGCAGTTCGGGAGGCCCTGAAAAACTGTTTTTT.

V gene TRBV7-6 combines with J gene TRBJ2-1, with 11 bases aligning to TRBD1. CDR3 length equals 15 residues. Germline V lookup: CDR1 SGHVS, CDR2 FNYEAQ. V lost 5 bases and J lost 5; bases outside the gene matches: 5. The CDR3 loop is CASSRTGGDNNEQFF. The CDR3 DNA sequence: TGTGCCAGCAGCCGGACAGGGGGCGACAACAATGAGCAGTTCTTC. The complete variable domain, with remaining parts taken from reference TRBV7-6 and TRBJ2-1, reads GAGVSQSPRYKVTKRGQDVALRCDPISGHVSLYWYRQALGQGPEFLTYFNYEAQQDKSGLPNDRFSAERPEGSISTLTIQRTEQRDSAMYRCASSRTGGDNNEQFFGPGTRLTVL.

V is TRBV19 and J is TRBJ2-1, with D perhaps matching TRBD2 (5 bases). The CDR3 spans 14 residues. Trimming removed 3 bases from V and 7 bases from J, with 13 bases in between. Germline lookup yields CDR1 LNHDA and CDR2 SQIVND (reference sequence). This CDR3 is CASSIGIGLNEQFF. The DNA for the CDR3 is TGTGCCAGTAGTATCGGGATCGGGTTGAATGAGCAGTTCTTC.

A few counts support this clone. This chain links TRBV7-8 with TRBJ1-3; TRBD1 is a possible D gene (6 bases). Germline CDR1 SGHVS, CDR2 FQNEAQ. V was trimmed by 5 bases and J by 0 bases, leaving 14 bases between them. This CDR3 spans 16 amino acids. CDR3 sequence (DNA): TGTGCCAGCAGCCGGACAGCTTTTGGCTCTGGAAACACCATATATTTT. It codes for CASSRTAFGSGNTIYF.

DNA of the CDR3: TGTGCCAGCAGCTTCCCCAGTACTAGCGGGAGGAATGAGCAGTTCTTC. This codes for CASSFPSTSGRNEQFF. The chain uses TRBV7-8 and TRBJ2-1; 12 positions match TRBD2. This CDR3 spans 16 amino acids. Unmatched junction bases numbered 7, after V lost 3 bases and J lost 7 bases. Germline V gene data show CDR1 as SGHVS and CDR2 as FQNEAQ.

This clone is a singleton in its sample. The sample contains more than one DNA sequence encoding this CDR3. The chain is built from TRBV12-3 or TRBV12-4 and TRBJ2-5, with D unresolved. CDR3 size: 13 residues. V lost 6 bases to trimming and J lost 0 bases, with 8 bases between them. Here the CDR3 reads CASSRDYQETQYF. The DNA for the CDR3 is TGTGCCAGCAGCCGCGATTACCAAGAGACCCAGTACTTC.

The rearrangement uses TRBV27 and TRBJ2-1; weak D call: TRBD1 (5 bases). The V end was cut by 3 bases, the J end by 6 bases, with 30 bases between. Germline values: CDR1 MNHEY, CDR2 SMNVEV (reference sequence). This CDR3 has 20 amino acids. The DNA of the CDR3 is TGTGCCAGCAGTTTGTACCAAACCGGGCAAGGTGGGGCTCTTAGCAATGAGCAGTTCTTC. Protein: CASSLYQTGQGGALSNEQFF.